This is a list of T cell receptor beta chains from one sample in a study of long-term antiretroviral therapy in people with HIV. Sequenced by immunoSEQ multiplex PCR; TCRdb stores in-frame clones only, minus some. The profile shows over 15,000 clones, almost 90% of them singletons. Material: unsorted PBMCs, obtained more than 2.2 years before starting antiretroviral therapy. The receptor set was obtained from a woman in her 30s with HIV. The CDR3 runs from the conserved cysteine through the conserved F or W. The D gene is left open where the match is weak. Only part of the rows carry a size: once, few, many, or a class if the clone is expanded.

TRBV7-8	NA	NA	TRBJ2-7	TGTGCCAGCAGCTTGTGGGACTACGAGCAGTACTTC	CASSLWDYEQYF
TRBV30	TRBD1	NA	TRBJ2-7	TGTGCCTGGAGGCATCTTCCGGGACAGGGGTCCTACGAGCAGTACTTC	CAWRHLPGQGSYEQYF
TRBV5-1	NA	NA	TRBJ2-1	TGCGCCAGCACCGAACGTCGCCCCCACGATGAGCAGTTCTTC	CASTERRPHDEQFF
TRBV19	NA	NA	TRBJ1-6	TGTGCCAGTAGAGACAGCAATTCACCCCTCCACTTT	CASRDSNSPLHF
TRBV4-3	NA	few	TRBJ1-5	TGCGCCAGCAGCCAAGACAGGGTGGATCAGCCCCAGCATTTT	CASSQDRVDQPQHF
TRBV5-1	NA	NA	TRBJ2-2	TGCGCCAGCCAAGGAGGGGGTTCCGCCGGGGAGCTGTTTTTT	CASQGGGSAGELFF
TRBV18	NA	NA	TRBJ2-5	TGTGCCAGCTCACCATTTCGGGCGGAGACCCAGTACTTC	CASSPFRAETQYF
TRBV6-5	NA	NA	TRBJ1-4	TGTGCCAGCAGTCCTATCATCCCTAATGAAAAACTGTTTTTT	CASSPIIPNEKLFF
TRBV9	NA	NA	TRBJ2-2	TGTGCCAGCAGCGTAGCATCCGCTCCGAACACCGGGGAGCTGTTTTTT	CASSVASAPNTGELFF
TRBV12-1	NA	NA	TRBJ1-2	TGTGCCAGCAGCTTTACCGAGACCCCAGGACGGCAGTTCCCCTATGGCTACACCTTC	CASSFTETPGRQFPYGYTF
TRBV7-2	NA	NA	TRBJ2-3	TGTGCCAGCAGCTTAGTATGGACCATGGGCATCGGCACAGATACGCAGTATTTT	CASSLVWTMGIGTDTQYF
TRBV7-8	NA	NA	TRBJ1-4	TGTGCCAGCAGCTTAGTGTTAGGGGGGCAGGAAAAACTGTTTTTT	CASSLVLGGQEKLFF
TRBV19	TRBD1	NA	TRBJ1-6	TGTGCCAGTAGTATGGGGGACAGGGGGTATAATTCACCCCTCCACTTT	CASSMGDRGYNSPLHF
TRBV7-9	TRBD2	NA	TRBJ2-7	TGTGCCAGCAGCTCAGCGGGGGGGGAATACGAGCAGTACTTC	CASSSAGGEYEQYF
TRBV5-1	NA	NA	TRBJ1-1	TGCGCCAGCAGCGCATGGAAAAAGGGCCATGGGGGGGCTAGGTGGAACACTGAAGCTTTCTTT	CASSAWKKGHGGARWNTEAFF
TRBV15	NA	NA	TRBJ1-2	TGTGCCACCAGCAGGGCCGGGGGCTATGGCTACACCTTC	CATSRAGGYGYTF
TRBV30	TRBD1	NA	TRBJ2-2	TGTGCCTGGACCACCCGGGACAGGGATACCGGGGAGCTGTTTTTT	CAWTTRDRDTGELFF
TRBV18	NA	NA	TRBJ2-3	TGTGCCAGCTCACCCCCCCCCGGCAGGGCCCAGGGAGATACGCAGTATTTT	CASSPPPGRAQGDTQYF
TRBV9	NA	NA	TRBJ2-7	TGTGCCAGCAGCGTAGGTACGGGGGGCCCCACCTACGAGCAGTACTTC	CASSVGTGGPTYEQYF
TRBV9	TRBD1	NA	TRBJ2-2	TGTGCCAGCCAAGAACAGGGGGACACCGGGGAGCTGTTTTTT	CASQEQGDTGELFF
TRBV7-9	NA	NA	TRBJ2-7	TGTGCCAGCAGTTCGCAGGGGTGGGAGCAGTACTTC	CASSSQGWEQYF
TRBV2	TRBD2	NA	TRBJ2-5	TGTGCCAGCAGTGAAGGCCGGCTAGCGGGGGGCTCCGGGGAGACCCAGTACTTC	CASSEGRLAGGSGETQYF
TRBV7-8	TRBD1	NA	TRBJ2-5	TGTGCCAGCAGCTTCTGGAGACAGGGTTTAGGGACCCAGTACTTC	CASSFWRQGLGTQYF
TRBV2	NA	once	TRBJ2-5	TGTGCCAGCATAAGGGGAACTGGGGAGACCCAGTACTTC	CASIRGTGETQYF
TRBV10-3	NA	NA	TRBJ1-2	TGTGCCATCACGGAAGACAGGACCTATGGCTACACCTTC	CAITEDRTYGYTF